These 9 T cell receptor beta chains came from one sample sequenced in a study of T cells expressing NK-cell markers (TCRdb year 2020). The library was generated by 5' RACE. Sequenced on an Illumina HiSeq 2000. The reads underwent TCRdb reprocessing, giving one record for each CDR3 protein sequence and no DNA. This sample's listing comprises about 390,000 distinct CDR3 sequences. The ten largest account for around 10% of the sample. The sample was blood T cells: a sorted CD56 or NKG2C T cell subset, CD4+ or CD8+ T cells, or bulk PBMC T cells (not recorded which). These receptors all come from a woman in her 50s in good health. Donor details come from another sample of the same person, matched by shared clones.

The chain couples TRBV14 to TRBJ2-7; TCRdb's D call of TRBD1 is untestable without DNA. This CDR3 contains 15 residues. Germline lookup yields CDR1 SGHDN and CDR2 FVKESK. CDR3 amino acids: CASTPRDGFPYEQYF.

The genes are TRBV29-1 and TRBJ2-1; TCRdb's D call of TRBD2 is untestable without DNA. The CDR3 has 15 residues. Germline assignment: CDR1 SQVTM and CDR2 ANQGSEA. CDR3 loop: CSVSSSGLAGNEQFF.

The chain carries TRBV28 and TRBJ2-1; TCRdb picks TRBD1, but there is no DNA to check that call. CDR1 and CDR2 from the germline V gene are MDHEN and SYDVKM. The CDR3 contains 15 residues. The CDR3 protein is CASRFTWDRGPEQFF. Combining the CDR3 with reference TRBV28 and TRBJ2-1 gives the whole variable domain DVKVTQSSRYLVKRTGEKVFLECVQDMDHENMFWYRQDPGLGLRLIYFSYDVKMKEKGDIPEGYSVSREKKERFSLILESASTNQTSMYLCASRFTWDRGPEQFFGPGTRLTVL.

The V call is TRBV12-3 or TRBV12-4, the J call TRBJ1-6; absent DNA, TCRdb's TRBD1 call cannot be checked. The length of the CDR3 is 19 residues. The CDR3 is CASSLWAGSGSSYNSPLHF.

V gene TRBV11-2 combines with J gene TRBJ2-3; the D call of TRBD1 rests on TCRdb alone, since no DNA is present to check it. The length of the CDR3 is 15 residues. Germline assignment: CDR1 SGHAT and CDR2 FQNNGV. CDR3 amino acids: CASSFTDGTTDTQYF.

V and J are TRBV15 and TRBJ2-1; as DNA is missing, the TRBD2 call by TCRdb cannot be tested. The CDR3 is made up of 18 amino acids. The germline V gene has CDR1 LNHNV and CDR2 YYDKDF (reference sequence). CDR3 sequence: CATSRGAGGRMSYNEQFF.

The CDR3 region is CASMGASSYNTQYF. The chain combines TRBV27 with TRBJ2-3; TCRdb's D gene call, TRBD1, goes unchecked for lack of DNA. The CDR3 sequence is 14 residues long. Germline CDR1 MNHEY, CDR2 SMNVEV (reference sequence).

J is TRBJ1-2 and V is TRBV12-3 or TRBV12-4. The CDR3 covers 14 residues. CDR3 loop: CASSLGPRALGYTF.

V is TRBV7-9 and J is TRBJ2-1; checking the TCRdb D call of TRBD2 is not possible without DNA. The CDR3 is 13 amino acids. Germline CDR1 is SEHNR and CDR2 is FQNEAQ (reference sequence). CDR3 region: CASRGESYNEQFF. Full variable domain (rest looked up from reference TRBV7-9 and TRBJ2-1): DTGVSQNPRHKITKRGQNVTFRCDPISEHNRLYWYRQTLGQGPEFLTYFQNEAQLEKSRLLSDRFSAERPKGSFSTLEIQRTEQGDSAMYLCASRGESYNEQFFGPGTRLTVL.